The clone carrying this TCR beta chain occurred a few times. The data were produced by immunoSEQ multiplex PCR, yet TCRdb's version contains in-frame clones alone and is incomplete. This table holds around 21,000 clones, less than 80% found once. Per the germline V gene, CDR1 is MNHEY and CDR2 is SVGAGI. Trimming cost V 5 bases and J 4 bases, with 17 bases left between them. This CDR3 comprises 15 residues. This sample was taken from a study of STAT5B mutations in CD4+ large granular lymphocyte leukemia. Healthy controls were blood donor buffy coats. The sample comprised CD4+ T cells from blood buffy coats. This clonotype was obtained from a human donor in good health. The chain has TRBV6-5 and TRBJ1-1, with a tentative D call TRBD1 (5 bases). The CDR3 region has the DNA TGTGCCAGCAGTACGCGCCCGGGGCAGGGCACTGAAGCTTTCTTT. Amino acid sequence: CASSTRPGQGTEAFF.